This entry features one T cell receptor (beta chain) sequence. Its antigen is undetermined. A multiplex PCR was run with 60 Vbeta primers and 13 Jbeta primers. Some clones are missing from TCRdb's copy, which holds only in-frame ones; the method was immunoSEQ multiplex PCR. Of over 150,000 clones listed, 80% to 90% are singletons. The sample comes from a study of cytomegalovirus exposure and HLA in healthy donors. As for the study in general: Genotyping showed roughly 86% of approximately 430 donors falling in the Caucasian-associated ancestry cluster.

CDR3 length: 13 residues. Trimming took 8 bases from V and 4 from J, leaving 12 bases between them. Germline lookup yields CDR1 SGHAT and CDR2 FQNNGV. Findings of the study overall: The likely origin of a cluster of highly shared sequence variants was a sequencing artifact.

Sample: PBMCs. The chain couples TRBV11-2 to TRBJ2-1; D might be TRBD1 (6 bases). The origin of this receptor is a woman in her 30s in good health and CMV-seropositive. CDR3 sequence: CASGGGAYNEQFF. The CDR3, as DNA: TGTGCCAGCGGTGGGGGCGCGTACAATGAGCAGTTCTTC.